A single sample is the source of the 13 T cell receptor beta chains below, sequenced in a study of graft-versus-host responses after intestinal transplantation. Profiled with immunoSEQ multiplex PCR; TCRdb holds only in-frame clones, not every one. The sample consists of 75,000 to 100,000 clones, around 90% of them appearing once. The material sequenced was PBMCs, taken just under 460 days after intestinal transplant. These receptors all stem from a human patient who received an intestinal transplant, so some T cells may come from the graft donor.

The V gene is TRBV11-3, the J gene TRBJ2-1, with TRBD1 identical over 9 bases. The junction had 11 bases not matched to a gene; V was cut back by 5 bases and J by 3 bases. Germline CDR1 SGHNT, CDR2 YENEEA. The CDR3 runs to 17 residues. The CDR3 DNA sequence: TGTGCCAGCAGCCCCCTCGCCGGGACAGGGAGCTACAATGAGCAGTTCTTC. This sequence encodes CASSPLAGTGSYNEQFF.

J is TRBJ2-3 and V is TRBV5-4; 8 bases fit TRBD1. CDR1 and CDR2 from the germline V gene are SGHNT and YYREEE (reference sequence). This CDR3 comprises 16 residues. The V segment lost 3 bases and the J segment 6 bases; nucleotides outside the gene matches: 12. CDR3 sequence (DNA): TGTGCCAGCAGCTGCCGGACAGGGCAAGAGATTGATACGCAGTATTTT. Amino acid sequence: CASSCRTGQEIDTQYF.

This rearrangement joins TRBV4-2 to TRBJ2-7; 11 positions match TRBD2. The CDR3 is made up of 16 amino acids. V trimming: 4 bases; J trimming: 0 bases; junction bases outside the gene matches: 5. The germline V gene has CDR1 LGHNA and CDR2 YNFKEQ. Written as DNA, the CDR3 is TGTGCCAGCAGCCCAGGGACTAGCGGTAGCTCCTACGAGCAGTACTTC. Translating it yields CASSPGTSGSSYEQYF.

The chain combines TRBV5-1 with TRBJ1-1; D gene ambiguous. CDR1 is SGHRS and CDR2 is YFSETQ in the germline V gene. The CDR3 is 14 amino acids. Trimming left V 0 bases short and J 1 base short, with 7 bases between. The CDR3 loop is CASSLGSANTEAFF. In DNA, the CDR3 is TGCGCCAGCAGCTTGGGGTCAGCGAACACTGAAGCTTTCTTT.

V gene TRBV10-3 combines with J gene TRBJ1-2; a weak D match, TRBD1 (6 bases). Trimming stripped 9 bases from V and 6 bases from J, with 20 bases between. This CDR3 spans 14 amino acids. Looked up from germline, CDR1 is ENHRY and CDR2 is SYGVKD. CDR3 sequence reads: CAIGAGGSGDGYTF. The DNA for the CDR3 is TGTGCCATAGGAGCGGGTGGGTCAGGGGATGGCTACACCTTC.

The chain uses TRBV5-1 and TRBJ1-6, with D possibly TRBD1 on 5 matching bases. The CDR3 spans 16 residues. Per the germline V gene, CDR1 is SGHRS and CDR2 is YFSETQ. V lost 4 bases to trimming and J lost 7 bases, with 18 bases between them. The CDR3 loop is CASSIHSGRLNSPLHF. The CDR3 coding sequence is TGCGCCAGCAGCATCCATTCAGGGCGATTAAATTCACCCCTCCACTTT.

This chain uses TRBV10-3 with TRBJ1-1; D not certain. The V and J ends lost 7 bases and 6 bases respectively, with 18 bases between them. Germline loops: CDR1 ENHRY, CDR2 SYGVKD. This CDR3 comprises 14 residues. CDR3 nucleotides: TGTGCCATCATCCCGACCCTTAGTGGGGCTGAAGCTTTCTTT. Protein product: CAIIPTLSGAEAFF.

J is TRBJ2-2 and V is TRBV5-1; D gene ambiguous. CDR1 is SGHRS and CDR2 is YFSETQ in the germline V gene. V was cut by 1 base and J by 6 bases, with 16 bases left in between. The CDR3 covers 16 residues. The CDR3 coding sequence is TGCGCCAGCAGCTTGTTGGGTTTTGGTTATGCCGGGGAGCTGTTTTTT. Translation gives CASSLLGFGYAGELFF. The variable domain in full, with the rest retrieved from reference TRBV5-1 and TRBJ2-2, is KAGVTQTPRYLIKTRGQQVTLSCSPISGHRSVSWYQQTPGQGLQFLFEYFSETQRNKGNFPGRFSGRQFSNSRSEMNVSTLELGDSALYLCASSLLGFGYAGELFFGEGSRLTVL.

This chain links TRBV5-4 with TRBJ2-4; a possible D gene is TRBD1 (6 bases). Trimming pared 3 bases from V and 6 bases from J, leaving 13 bases between. Germline lookup yields CDR1 SGHNT and CDR2 YYREEE (reference sequence). The length of the CDR3 is 14 residues. CDR3 protein: CASSSRDTTNIQYF. The CDR3 DNA follows: TGTGCCAGCAGCTCCCGGGACACTACAAACATTCAGTACTTC.

The chain combines TRBV19 with TRBJ1-1; D uncertain. The CDR3 loop spans 9 amino acids. Trimming shortened V by 11 bases and J by 7 bases, and 8 bases separated the two germline ends. CDR1 and CDR2 from the germline V gene are LNHDA and SQIVND (reference sequence). The DNA for the CDR3 is TGTGCCCTTGGCGGTGAAGCTTTCTTT. Its translation: CALGGEAFF.

V usage is TRBV5-1 and J usage is TRBJ2-1; no definite D call. Trimming removed 0 bases at V and 8 bases at J, with 9 bases between. CDR1 is SGHRS and CDR2 is YFSETQ in the germline V gene. This CDR3 region has 13 residues. In DNA, the CDR3 is TGCGCCAGCAGCTTGGGGCCCGGCGATGAGCAGTTCTTC. This gives the protein CASSLGPGDEQFF.

This rearrangement joins TRBV4-2 to TRBJ1-3, with D hard to call. Germline values: CDR1 LGHNA, CDR2 YNFKEQ. The CDR3 loop spans 13 amino acids. With 0 bases removed from V and 4 bases from J, the gap between germline ends came to 4 bases. The DNA for the CDR3 is TGTGCCAGCAGCCAAGATCGGGGAAACACCATATATTTT. This encodes CASSQDRGNTIYF.

By frequency in the sample, this clone is medium-sized. The chain couples TRBV6-5 to TRBJ2-7; D is perhaps TRBD2 (7 bases). This CDR3 comprises 15 residues. The V end lost 4 bases, the J end lost 0 bases, and 13 bases lay between the germline ends. Germline V CDR1 and CDR2: MNHEY, SVGAGI. The CDR3 loop is CASSLGGEGSYEQYF. DNA of the CDR3: TGTGCCAGCAGTTTAGGGGGGGAGGGCTCCTACGAGCAGTACTTC.